This paragraph covers one TCR beta chain sequence. Its antigen is currently unknown. The sample comes from a study of cytomegalovirus exposure and HLA in healthy donors. General study points: Specificity of a few CMV-associated chains for CMV antigens was verified in vitro. Some TCR beta chains (roughly 160 of them) were listed as cytomegalovirus-associated.

TCRdb keeps only in-frame clones here, not all; method: immunoSEQ multiplex PCR. The sample records fewer than 200,000 clones, around 82% being singletons. The CDR3 extends over 16 amino acids. The germline CDR1 and CDR2 sequences are SGHVS and FQNEAQ. Trimming took off 0 bases at V and 1 base at J, with 9 bases between the two ends. This clonotype was obtained from a woman younger than 30 in good health and CMV-seropositive. The V call is TRBV7-8, the J call TRBJ1-4; tentative D call: TRBD1 (5 bases). The sample was PBMCs. CDR3 bases: TGTGCCAGCAGCTTAGCCAGGGTCCGAACTAATGAAAAACTGTTTTTT. It is translated as CASSLARVRTNEKLFF.